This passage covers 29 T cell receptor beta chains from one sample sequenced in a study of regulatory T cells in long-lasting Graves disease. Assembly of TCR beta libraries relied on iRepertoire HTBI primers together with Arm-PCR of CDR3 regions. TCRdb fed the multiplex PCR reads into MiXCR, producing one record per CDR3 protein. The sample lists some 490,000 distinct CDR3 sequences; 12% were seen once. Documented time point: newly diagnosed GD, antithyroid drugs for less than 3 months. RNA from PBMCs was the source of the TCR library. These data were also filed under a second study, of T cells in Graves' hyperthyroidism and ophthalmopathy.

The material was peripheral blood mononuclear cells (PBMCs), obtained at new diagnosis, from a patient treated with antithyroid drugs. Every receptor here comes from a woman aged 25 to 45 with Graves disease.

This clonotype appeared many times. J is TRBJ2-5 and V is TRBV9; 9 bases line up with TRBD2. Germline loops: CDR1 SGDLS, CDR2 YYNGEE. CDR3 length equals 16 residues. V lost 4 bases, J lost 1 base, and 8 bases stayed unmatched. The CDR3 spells CASSPGASGVQETQYF. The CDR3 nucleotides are TGTGCCAGCAGCCCCGGCGCTAGCGGGGTCCAAGAGACCCAGTACTTC.

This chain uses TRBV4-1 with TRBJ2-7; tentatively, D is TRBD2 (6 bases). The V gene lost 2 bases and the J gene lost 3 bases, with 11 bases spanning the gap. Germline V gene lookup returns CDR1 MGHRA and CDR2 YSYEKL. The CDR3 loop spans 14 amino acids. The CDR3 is CASSQKSEGYEQYF. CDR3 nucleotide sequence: TGCGCCAGCAGCCAAAAATCGGAGGGCTACGAGCAGTACTTC.

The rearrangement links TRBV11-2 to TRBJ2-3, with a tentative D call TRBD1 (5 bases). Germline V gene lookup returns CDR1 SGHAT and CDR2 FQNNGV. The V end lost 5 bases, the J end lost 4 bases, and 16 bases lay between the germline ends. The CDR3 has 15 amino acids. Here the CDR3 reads CASSLEPQTADTQYF. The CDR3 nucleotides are TGTGCCAGCAGCCTCGAGCCACAGACAGCAGATACGCAGTATTTT.

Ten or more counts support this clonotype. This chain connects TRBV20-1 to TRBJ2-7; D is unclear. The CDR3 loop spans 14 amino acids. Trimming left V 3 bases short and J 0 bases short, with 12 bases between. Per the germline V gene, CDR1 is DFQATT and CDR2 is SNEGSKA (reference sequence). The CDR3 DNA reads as TGCAGTGCTAGCCCGCTCCTGGTCTCCTACGAGCAGTACTTC. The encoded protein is CSASPLLVSYEQYF.

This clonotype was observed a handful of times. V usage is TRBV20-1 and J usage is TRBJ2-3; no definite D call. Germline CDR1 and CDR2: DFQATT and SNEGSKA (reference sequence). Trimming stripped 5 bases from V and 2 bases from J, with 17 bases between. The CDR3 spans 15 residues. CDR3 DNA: TGCAGTGCTCGCGCGACCTCAGGTTACACAGATACGCAGTATTTT. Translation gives CSARATSGYTDTQYF.

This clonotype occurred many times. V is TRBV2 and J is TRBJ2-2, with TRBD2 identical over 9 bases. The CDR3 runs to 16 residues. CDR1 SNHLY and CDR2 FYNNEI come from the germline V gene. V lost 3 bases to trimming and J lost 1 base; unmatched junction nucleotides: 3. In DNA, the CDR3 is TGTGCCAGCAGTGAGAGTAGCGGGAGGAACACCGGGGAGCTGTTTTTT. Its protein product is CASSESSGRNTGELFF.

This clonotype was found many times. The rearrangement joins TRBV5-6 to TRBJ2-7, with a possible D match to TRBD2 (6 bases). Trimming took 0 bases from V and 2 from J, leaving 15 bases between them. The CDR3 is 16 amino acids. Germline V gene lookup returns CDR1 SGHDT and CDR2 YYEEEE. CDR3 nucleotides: TGTGCCAGCAGCTTGGCGGCGGGGCGGAACCCCTACGAGCAGTACTTC. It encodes CASSLAAGRNPYEQYF.

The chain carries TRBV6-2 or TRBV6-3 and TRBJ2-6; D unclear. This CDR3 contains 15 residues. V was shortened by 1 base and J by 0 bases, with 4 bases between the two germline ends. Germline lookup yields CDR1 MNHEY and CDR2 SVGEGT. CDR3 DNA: TGTGCCAGCAGTTACTTTAGCTCTGGGGCCAACGTCCTGACTTTC. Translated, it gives CASSYFSSGANVLTF.

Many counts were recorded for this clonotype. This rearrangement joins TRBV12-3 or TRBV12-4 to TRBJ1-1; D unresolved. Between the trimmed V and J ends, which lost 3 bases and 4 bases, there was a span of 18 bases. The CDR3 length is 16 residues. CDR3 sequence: CASSFGIRGKGTEAFF. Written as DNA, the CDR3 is TGTGCCAGCAGTTTTGGGATTCGAGGGAAAGGCACTGAAGCTTTCTTT.

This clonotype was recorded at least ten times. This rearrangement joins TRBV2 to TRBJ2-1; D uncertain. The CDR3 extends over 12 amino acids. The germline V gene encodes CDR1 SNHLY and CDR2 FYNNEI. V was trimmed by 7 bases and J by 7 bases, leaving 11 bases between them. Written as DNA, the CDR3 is TGTGCCAGCACGGGTCTTGTGAATGAGCAGTTCTTC. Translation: CASTGLVNEQFF.

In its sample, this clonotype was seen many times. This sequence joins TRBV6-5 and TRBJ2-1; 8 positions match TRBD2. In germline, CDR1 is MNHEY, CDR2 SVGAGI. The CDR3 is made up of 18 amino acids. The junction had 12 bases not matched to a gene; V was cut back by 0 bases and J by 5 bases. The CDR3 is CASSYSMGRISGDNEQFF. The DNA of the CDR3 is TGTGCCAGCAGTTACTCGATGGGGAGGATTAGCGGGGACAATGAGCAGTTCTTC.

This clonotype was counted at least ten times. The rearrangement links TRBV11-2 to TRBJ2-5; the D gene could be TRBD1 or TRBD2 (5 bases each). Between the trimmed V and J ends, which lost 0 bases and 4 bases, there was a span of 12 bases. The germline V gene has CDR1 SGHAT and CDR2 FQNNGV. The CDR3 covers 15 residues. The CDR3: CASSLDGRGGETQYF. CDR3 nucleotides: TGTGCCAGCAGCTTAGACGGCCGGGGCGGAGAGACCCAGTACTTC.

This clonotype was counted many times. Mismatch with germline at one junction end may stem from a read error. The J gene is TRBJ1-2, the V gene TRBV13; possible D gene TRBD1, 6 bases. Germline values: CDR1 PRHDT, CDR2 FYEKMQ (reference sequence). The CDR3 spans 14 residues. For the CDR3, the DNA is TGTGCCAGCAGCCTAGGGCGGCCAGGGGTTGGCTACACCTTC. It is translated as CASSLGRPGVGYTF.

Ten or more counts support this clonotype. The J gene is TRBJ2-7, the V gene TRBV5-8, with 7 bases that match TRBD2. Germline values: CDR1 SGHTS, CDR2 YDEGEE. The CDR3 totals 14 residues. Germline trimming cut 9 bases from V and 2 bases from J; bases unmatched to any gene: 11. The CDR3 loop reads CATQRASGTYEQYF. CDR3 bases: TGTGCCACCCAGCGGGCTAGCGGAACCTACGAGCAGTACTTC.

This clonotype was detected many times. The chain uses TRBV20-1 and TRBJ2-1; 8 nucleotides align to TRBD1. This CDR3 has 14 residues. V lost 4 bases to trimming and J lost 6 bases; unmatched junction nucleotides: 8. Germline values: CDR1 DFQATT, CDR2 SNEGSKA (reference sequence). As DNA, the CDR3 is TGCAGTGCTAACCCCGGGACAGGCGGCAATGAGCAGTTCTTC. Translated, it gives CSANPGTGGNEQFF.

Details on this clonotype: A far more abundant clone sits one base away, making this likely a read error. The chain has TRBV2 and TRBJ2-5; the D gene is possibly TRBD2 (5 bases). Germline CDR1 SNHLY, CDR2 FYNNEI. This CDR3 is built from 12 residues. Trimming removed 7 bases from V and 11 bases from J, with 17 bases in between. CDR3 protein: CASKAGLGEQYF. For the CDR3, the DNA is TGTGCCAGCAAAGCCGGTTTGGGAGAGCAGTACTTC.

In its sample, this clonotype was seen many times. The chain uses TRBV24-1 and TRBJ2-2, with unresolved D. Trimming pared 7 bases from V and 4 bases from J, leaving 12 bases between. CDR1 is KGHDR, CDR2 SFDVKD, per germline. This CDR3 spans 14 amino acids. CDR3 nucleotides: TGTGCCACCAGCATACCAGGAAGCACCGGGGAGCTGTTTTTT. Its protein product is CATSIPGSTGELFF.

Here the CDR3 DNA reads TGTGCCAGCAGCAGTCGAGTCTGGGGTACTTCTGGGGCCAACGTCCTGACTTTC. It is translated as CASSSRVWGTSGANVLTF. This chain joins TRBV7-2 and TRBJ2-6, with D unclear. The CDR3 loop spans 18 amino acids. Germline CDR1 and CDR2: SGHTA and FQGNSA. The V and J ends lost 5 bases and 1 base respectively, with 18 bases between them. The full variable domain, its missing parts supplied by reference TRBV7-2 and TRBJ2-6, is GAGVSQSPSNKVTEKGKDVELRCDPISGHTALYWYRQSLGQGLEFLIYFQGNSAPDKSGLPSDRFSAERTGGSVSTLTIQRTQQEDSAVYLCASSSRVWGTSGANVLTFGAGSRLTVL.

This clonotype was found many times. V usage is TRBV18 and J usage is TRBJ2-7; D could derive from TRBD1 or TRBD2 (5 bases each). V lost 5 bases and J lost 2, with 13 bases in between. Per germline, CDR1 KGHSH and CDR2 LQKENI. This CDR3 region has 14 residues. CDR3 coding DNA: TGTGCCAGCTCATGGGGGTCGGGACCCTACGAGCAGTACTTC. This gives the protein CASSWGSGPYEQYF.

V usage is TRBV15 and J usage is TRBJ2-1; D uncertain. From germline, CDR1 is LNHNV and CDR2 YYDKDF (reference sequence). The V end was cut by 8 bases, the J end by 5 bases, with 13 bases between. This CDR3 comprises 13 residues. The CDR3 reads CATYGLLNNEQFF. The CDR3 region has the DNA TGTGCCACCTATGGCCTTTTGAACAATGAGCAGTTCTTC.

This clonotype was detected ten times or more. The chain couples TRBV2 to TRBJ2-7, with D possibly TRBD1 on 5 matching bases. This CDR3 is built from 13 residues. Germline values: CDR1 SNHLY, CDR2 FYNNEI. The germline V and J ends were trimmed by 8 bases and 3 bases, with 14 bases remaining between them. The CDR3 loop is CASAWGRDYEQYF. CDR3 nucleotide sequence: TGTGCCAGCGCGTGGGGCAGGGACTACGAGCAGTACTTC.

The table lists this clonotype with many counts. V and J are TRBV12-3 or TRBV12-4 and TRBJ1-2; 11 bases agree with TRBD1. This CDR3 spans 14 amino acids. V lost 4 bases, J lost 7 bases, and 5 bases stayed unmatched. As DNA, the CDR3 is TGTGCCAGCAGTTACACCGGGACAGGGGGTGGCTACACCTTC. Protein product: CASSYTGTGGGYTF.

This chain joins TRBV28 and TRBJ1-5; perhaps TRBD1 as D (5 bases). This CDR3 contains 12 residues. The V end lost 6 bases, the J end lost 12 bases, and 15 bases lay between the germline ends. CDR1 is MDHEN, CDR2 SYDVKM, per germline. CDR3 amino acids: CASSRGRSVQHF. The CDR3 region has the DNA TGTGCCAGCAGCCGGGGACGGTCGGTCCAGCATTTT.

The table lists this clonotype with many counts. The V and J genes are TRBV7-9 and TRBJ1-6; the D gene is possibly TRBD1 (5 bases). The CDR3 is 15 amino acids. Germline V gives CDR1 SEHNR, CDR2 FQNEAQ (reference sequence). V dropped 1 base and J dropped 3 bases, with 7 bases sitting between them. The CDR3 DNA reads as TGTGCCAGCAGCTTAGGACAGATCTATAATTCACCCCTCCACTTT. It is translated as CASSLGQIYNSPLHF.

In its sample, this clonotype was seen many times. DNA for the CDR3: TGTGCCAGCAGCGTAGAAGTCTCCACTGAAGCTTTCTTT. Its translation is CASSVEVSTEAFF. The chain employs TRBV9 and TRBJ1-1; no clear D. Germline lookup yields CDR1 SGDLS and CDR2 YYNGEE. The ends were cut back, 0 bases at V and 4 bases at J, with 7 bases in the middle. The CDR3 is 13 amino acids.

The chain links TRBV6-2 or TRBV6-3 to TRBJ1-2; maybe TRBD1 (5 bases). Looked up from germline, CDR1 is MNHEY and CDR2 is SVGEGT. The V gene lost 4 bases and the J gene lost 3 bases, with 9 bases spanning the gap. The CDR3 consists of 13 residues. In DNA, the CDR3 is TGTGCCAGCAGTTCCCAGGGCTACTATGGCTACACCTTC. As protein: CASSSQGYYGYTF.

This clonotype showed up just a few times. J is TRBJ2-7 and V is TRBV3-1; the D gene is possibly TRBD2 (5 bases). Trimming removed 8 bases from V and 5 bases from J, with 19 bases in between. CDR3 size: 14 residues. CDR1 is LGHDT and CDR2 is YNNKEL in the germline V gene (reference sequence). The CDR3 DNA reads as TGTGCCAGCTCGGCGAGGGCATGGAGTAACGAGCAGTACTTC. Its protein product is CASSARAWSNEQYF.

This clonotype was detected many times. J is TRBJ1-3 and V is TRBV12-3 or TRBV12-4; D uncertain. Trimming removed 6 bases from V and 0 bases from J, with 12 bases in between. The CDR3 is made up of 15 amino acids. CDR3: CASRPGRHSGNTIYF. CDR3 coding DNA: TGTGCCAGCAGACCCGGACGCCACTCTGGAAACACCATATATTTT.

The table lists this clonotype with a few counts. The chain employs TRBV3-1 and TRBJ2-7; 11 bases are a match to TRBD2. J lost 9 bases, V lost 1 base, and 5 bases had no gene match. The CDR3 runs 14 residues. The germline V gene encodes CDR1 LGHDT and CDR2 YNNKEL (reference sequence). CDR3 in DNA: TGTGCCAGCAGCCAAGGACTAGCGGGATTTGGGCAGTACTTC. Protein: CASSQGLAGFGQYF.